This entry features one T cell receptor (beta chain) sequence. The PCR contained 60 Vbeta and 13 Jbeta primers. Clones were sequenced by immunoSEQ multiplex PCR, and TCRdb holds only the in-frame ones, with some missing. The sample consists of about 110,000 clones, over 80% of them appearing once. Each donor's status was that of a healthy bone marrow donor. Donors showed nominal health when sampled, although they likely had unrecorded immune exposures. This sample was taken from a study of cytomegalovirus exposure and HLA in healthy donors. The sequence was collected from a man between 25 and 39 years old in good health and CMV-seropositive. Specimen: PBMCs.

The CDR3 spells CASSLGPGEHSTGTDTQYF. The CDR3 bases are TGTGCCAGCAGCTTGGGGCCGGGGGAACACTCGACCGGCACAGATACGCAGTATTTT. The gene calls are TRBV5-4 and TRBJ2-3; D possibly corresponds to TRBD2 (6 bases). CDR1 and CDR2 (germline): SGHNT, YYREEE (reference sequence). V was shortened by 0 bases and J by 1 base, with 21 bases between the two germline ends. The CDR3 has 19 residues.